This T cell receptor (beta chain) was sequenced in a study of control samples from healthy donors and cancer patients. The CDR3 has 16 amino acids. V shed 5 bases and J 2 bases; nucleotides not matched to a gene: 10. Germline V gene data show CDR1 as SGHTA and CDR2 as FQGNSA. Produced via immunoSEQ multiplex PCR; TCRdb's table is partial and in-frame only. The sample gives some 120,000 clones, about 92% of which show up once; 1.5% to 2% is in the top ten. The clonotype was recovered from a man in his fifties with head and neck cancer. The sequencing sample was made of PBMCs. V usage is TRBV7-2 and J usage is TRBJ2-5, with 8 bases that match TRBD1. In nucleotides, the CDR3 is TGTGCCAGCAGCCCCCGGACAGGGTATAAACAAGAGACCCAGTACTTC. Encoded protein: CASSPRTGYKQETQYF.